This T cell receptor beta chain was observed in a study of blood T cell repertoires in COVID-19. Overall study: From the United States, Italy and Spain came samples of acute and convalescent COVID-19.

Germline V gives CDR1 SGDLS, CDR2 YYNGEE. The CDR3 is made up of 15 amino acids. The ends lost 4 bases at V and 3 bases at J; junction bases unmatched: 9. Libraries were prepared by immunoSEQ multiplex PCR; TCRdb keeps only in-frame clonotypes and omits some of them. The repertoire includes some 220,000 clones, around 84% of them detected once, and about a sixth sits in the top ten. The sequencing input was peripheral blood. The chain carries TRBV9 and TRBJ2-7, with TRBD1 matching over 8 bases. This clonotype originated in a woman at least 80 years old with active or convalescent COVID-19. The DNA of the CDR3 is TGTGCCAGCAGCCAAGACAGGGGCGAGTTCTACGAGCAGTACTTC. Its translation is CASSQDRGEFYEQYF.